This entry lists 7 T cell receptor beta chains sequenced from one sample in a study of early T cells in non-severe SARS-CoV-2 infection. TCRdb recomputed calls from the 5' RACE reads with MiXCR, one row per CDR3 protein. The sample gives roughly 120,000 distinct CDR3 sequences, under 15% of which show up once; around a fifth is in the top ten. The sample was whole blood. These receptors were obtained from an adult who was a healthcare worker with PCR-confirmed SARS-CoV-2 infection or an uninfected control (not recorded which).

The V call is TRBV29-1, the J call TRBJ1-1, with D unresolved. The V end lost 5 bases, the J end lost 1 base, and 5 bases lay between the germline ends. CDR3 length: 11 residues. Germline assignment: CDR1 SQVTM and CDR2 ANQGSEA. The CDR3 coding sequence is TGCAGCGTTAGAGGGAACACTGAAGCTTTCTTT. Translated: CSVRGNTEAFF.

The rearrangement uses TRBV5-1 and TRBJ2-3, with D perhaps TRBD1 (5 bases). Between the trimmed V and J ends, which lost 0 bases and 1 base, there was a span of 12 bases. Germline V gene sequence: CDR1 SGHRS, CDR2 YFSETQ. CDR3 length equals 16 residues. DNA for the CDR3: TGCGCCAGCAGCTTGGACAAGGGGAAAGGCACAGATACGCAGTATTTT. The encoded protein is CASSLDKGKGTDTQYF.

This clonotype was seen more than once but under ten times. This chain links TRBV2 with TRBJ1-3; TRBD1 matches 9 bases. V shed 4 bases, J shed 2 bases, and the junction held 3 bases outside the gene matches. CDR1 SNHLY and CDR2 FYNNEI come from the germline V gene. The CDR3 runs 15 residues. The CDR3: CASSVGQGTGNTIYF. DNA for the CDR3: TGTGCCAGCAGTGTGGGACAGGGTACTGGAAACACCATATATTTT.

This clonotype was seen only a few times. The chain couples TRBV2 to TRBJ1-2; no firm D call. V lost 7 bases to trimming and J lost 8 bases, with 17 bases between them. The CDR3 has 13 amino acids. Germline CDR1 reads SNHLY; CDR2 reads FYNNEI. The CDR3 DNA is TGTGCCAGCATGGTCAGGCCAGCGCACGGCTACACCTTC. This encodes CASMVRPAHGYTF.

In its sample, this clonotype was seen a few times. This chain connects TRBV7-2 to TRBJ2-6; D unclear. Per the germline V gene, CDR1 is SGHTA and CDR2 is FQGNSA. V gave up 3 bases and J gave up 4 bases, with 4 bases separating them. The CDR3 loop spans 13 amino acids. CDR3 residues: CASSFRGANVLTF. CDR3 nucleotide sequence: TGTGCCAGCAGCTTCAGAGGGGCCAACGTCCTGACTTTC.

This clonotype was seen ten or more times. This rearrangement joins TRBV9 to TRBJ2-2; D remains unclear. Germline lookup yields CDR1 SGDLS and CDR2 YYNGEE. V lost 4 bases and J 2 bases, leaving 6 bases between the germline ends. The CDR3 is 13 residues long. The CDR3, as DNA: TGTGCCAGCAGCCCTGTAAACACCGGGGAGCTGTTTTTT. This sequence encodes CASSPVNTGELFF. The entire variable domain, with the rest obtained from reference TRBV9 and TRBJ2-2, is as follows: DSGVTQTPKHLITATGQRVTLRCSPRSGDLSVYWYQQSLDQGLQFLIQYYNGEERAKGNILERFSAQQFPDLHSELNLSSLELGDSALYFCASSPVNTGELFFGEGSRLTVL.

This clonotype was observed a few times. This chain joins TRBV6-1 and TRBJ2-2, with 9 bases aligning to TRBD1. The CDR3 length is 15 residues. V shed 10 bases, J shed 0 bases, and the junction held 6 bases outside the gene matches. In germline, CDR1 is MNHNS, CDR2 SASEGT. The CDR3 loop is CATDRGDANTGELFF. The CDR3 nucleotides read TGTGCCACGGACAGGGGTGATGCGAACACCGGGGAGCTGTTTTTT.